The 10 T cell receptor beta chains given below trace back to one sample, sequenced in a study of control samples from healthy donors and cancer patients. The protocol was immunoSEQ multiplex PCR, while the TCRdb copy is restricted to in-frame clones and leaves out a portion. The sample lists approximately 150,000 clones, roughly 89% occurring once. Sequences were obtained from blood. These receptor sequences come from a man aged 18 to 29 in good health.

The chain recombines TRBV23-1 with TRBJ1-6, with TRBD1 as a possible D gene (6 bases). TRBV23-1 is labeled an ORF, and its function is uncertain. V lost 0 bases and J lost 8, with 23 bases in between. This CDR3 contains 19 residues. CDR3 sequence: CASSQSEGAMRGIYSPLHF. Here the CDR3 DNA reads TGCGCCAGCAGTCAATCAGAAGGGGCCATGAGGGGGATTTATTCACCCCTCCACTTT.

This chain links TRBV7-9 with TRBJ1-6; D remains ambiguous. The CDR3 sequence is 12 residues long. V was shortened by 3 bases and J by 9 bases, with 6 bases between the two germline ends. The V gene's germline CDR1 is SEHNR and CDR2 FQNEAQ (reference sequence). CDR3: CASSLEGSPLHF. For the CDR3, the DNA is TGTGCCAGCAGCTTGGAGGGTTCACCCCTCCACTTT.

This rearrangement joins TRBV5-1 to TRBJ1-1, with a tentative D call TRBD1 (5 bases). The CDR3 has 13 residues. Germline values: CDR1 SGHRS, CDR2 YFSETQ. The V gene lost 2 bases and the J gene lost 5 bases, with 10 bases spanning the gap. The DNA for the CDR3 is TGCGCCAGCAGCTTCGGTTCAGGGACTGAAGCTTTCTTT. Translated: CASSFGSGTEAFF.

The gene calls are TRBV7-2 and TRBJ1-1; TRBD1 might be the D (6 bases). Germline-derived CDR1 and CDR2 are SGHTA and FQGNSA. The CDR3 covers 15 residues. Trimming shortened V by 7 bases and J by 6 bases, and 21 bases separated the two germline ends. The CDR3 reads CASNSLRGIFAEAFF. The CDR3 nucleotides are TGTGCCAGCAACTCCCTCAGGGGCATCTTCGCTGAAGCTTTCTTT.

This chain links TRBV12-3 or TRBV12-4 with TRBJ2-7; unclear D gene. The CDR3 sequence is 11 residues long. The CDR3, as DNA: TGTGCTAGCCGGGCTTCCTACGAGCAGTACTTC. Amino acids: CASRASYEQYF.

This chain connects TRBV7-9 to TRBJ1-1, with 10 bases lining up with TRBD1. The CDR3 extends over 15 amino acids. V was clipped by 4 bases and J by 5 bases; unmatched bases: 7. CDR1 and CDR2 from the germline V gene are SEHNR and FQNEAQ (reference sequence). This chain's CDR3 is CASSSGQGGLTEAFF. In DNA form, the CDR3 reads TGTGCCAGCAGCTCCGGACAGGGGGGCCTGACTGAAGCTTTCTTT.

There are a few counts of this clone. This sequence joins TRBV4-3 and TRBJ1-2; no firm D call. The germline V and J ends were trimmed by 0 bases and 4 bases, with 12 bases remaining between them. CDR1 is LGHNA, CDR2 YSLEER, per germline. CDR3 length: 15 residues. The CDR3 spells CASSQDVGLSYGYTF. The CDR3 DNA follows: TGCGCCAGCAGCCAAGATGTGGGGTTGAGCTATGGCTACACCTTC.

This chain connects TRBV9 to TRBJ1-2, with 9 positions matching TRBD1. Germline V gives CDR1 SGDLS, CDR2 YYNGEE. CDR3 length equals 13 residues. V lost 3 bases to trimming and J lost 4 bases; unmatched junction nucleotides: 1. The DNA for the CDR3 is TGTGCCAGCAGCGCGACAGGGGGCTATGGCTACACCTTC. This codes for CASSATGGYGYTF.

This clone was counted between two and nine times. The chain uses TRBV3-1 (or the pseudogene TRBV3-2) and TRBJ1-6; D unclear. The V gene lost 0 bases and the J gene lost 10 bases, with 13 bases spanning the gap. Germline V gives CDR1 LGHDT, CDR2 YNNKEL (reference sequence). This CDR3 region has 15 residues. The CDR3 loop is CASSQDDPSRSPLHF. In nucleotides, the CDR3 is TGTGCCAGCAGCCAAGACGACCCATCCAGGTCACCCCTCCACTTT.

CDR3 in amino acids: CASSGINEKLFF. The CDR3 DNA is TGTGCCAGCTCAGGGATTAATGAAAAACTGTTTTTT. V gene TRBV18 combines with J gene TRBJ1-4; D is undetermined. CDR3 length equals 12 residues. V was cut by 5 bases and J by 4 bases, with 5 bases left in between. Germline V gives CDR1 KGHSH, CDR2 LQKENI. Full variable domain (remainder filled in from reference TRBV18 and TRBJ1-4): NAGVMQNPRHLVRRRGQEARLRCSPMKGHSHVYWYRQLPEEGLKFMVYLQKENIIDESGMPKERFSAEFPKEGPSILRIQQVVRGDSAAYFCASSGINEKLFFGSGTQLSVL.